Following are 3 T cell receptor beta chains from one sample sequenced in a study of naive and memory T cell subsets. TCR cDNA received a 3' ligated oligonucleotide that carried a UMI. The SP2 primer and nested alpha and beta constant region primers amplified ligated cDNA in four rounds. TCRdb analysed the 5' RACE reads with MiXCR anew, one entry per CDR3 protein. The sample lists 30,000 or so distinct CDR3 sequences, 16% occurring once. Receptors originate from a female donor in good health.

The V call is TRBV7-9, the J call TRBJ1-1; D is unclear. This CDR3 contains 13 residues. The germline gives CDR1 SEHNR, CDR2 FQNEAQ (reference sequence). Trimming pared 2 bases from V and 0 bases from J, leaving 4 bases between. CDR3 nucleotide sequence: TGTGCCAGCAGCTTATTCGTGAACACTGAAGCTTTCTTT. Its translation is CASSLFVNTEAFF.

This clonotype was detected many times. V is TRBV6-5 and J is TRBJ2-5; a weak D match, TRBD2 (5 bases). The CDR3 is 16 amino acids. V gave up 6 bases and J gave up 0 bases, with 17 bases separating them. Germline V gene lookup returns CDR1 MNHEY and CDR2 SVGAGI. CDR3 sequence (DNA): TGTGCCAGCAGCACCACCGGGATCGCGTACCAAGAGACCCAGTACTTC. Its translation is CASSTTGIAYQETQYF.

The chain carries TRBV10-3 and TRBJ1-5; perhaps TRBD1 as D (5 bases). CDR3 length equals 12 residues. Germline V gene sequence: CDR1 ENHRY, CDR2 SYGVKD. The V end was cut by 5 bases, the J end by 6 bases, with 8 bases between. The CDR3 sequence is CAISSGGQPQHF. CDR3 bases: TGTGCCATCAGTAGTGGGGGTCAGCCCCAGCATTTT.